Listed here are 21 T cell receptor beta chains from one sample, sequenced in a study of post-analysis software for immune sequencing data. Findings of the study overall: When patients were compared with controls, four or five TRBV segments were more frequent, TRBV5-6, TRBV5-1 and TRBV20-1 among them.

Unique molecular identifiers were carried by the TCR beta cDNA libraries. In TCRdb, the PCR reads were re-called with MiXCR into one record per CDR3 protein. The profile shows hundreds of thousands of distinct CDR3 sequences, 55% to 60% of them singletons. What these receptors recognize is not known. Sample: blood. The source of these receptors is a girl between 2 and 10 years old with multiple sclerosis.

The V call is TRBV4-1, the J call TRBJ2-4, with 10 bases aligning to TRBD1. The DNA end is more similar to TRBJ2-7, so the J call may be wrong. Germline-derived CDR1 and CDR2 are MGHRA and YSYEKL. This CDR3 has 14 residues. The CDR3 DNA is TGCGCCAGCAGCCAAGTCGGGACAGGGGTCGAGCAGTACTTC. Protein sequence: CASSQVGTGVEQYF.

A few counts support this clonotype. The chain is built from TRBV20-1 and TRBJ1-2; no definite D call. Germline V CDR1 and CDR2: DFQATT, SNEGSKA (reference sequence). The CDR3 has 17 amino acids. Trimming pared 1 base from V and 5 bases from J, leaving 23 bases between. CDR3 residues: CSARARSANDLLYGYTF. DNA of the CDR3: TGCAGTGCTAGAGCTCGGAGTGCTAATGACCTGTTGTATGGCTACACCTTC.

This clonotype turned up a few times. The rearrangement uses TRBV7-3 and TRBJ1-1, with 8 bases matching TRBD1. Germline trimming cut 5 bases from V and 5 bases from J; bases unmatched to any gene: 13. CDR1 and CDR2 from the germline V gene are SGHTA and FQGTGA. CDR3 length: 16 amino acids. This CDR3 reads CASSPNPGGVGTEAFF. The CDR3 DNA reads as TGTGCCAGCAGCCCAAATCCAGGGGGCGTAGGAACTGAAGCTTTCTTT.

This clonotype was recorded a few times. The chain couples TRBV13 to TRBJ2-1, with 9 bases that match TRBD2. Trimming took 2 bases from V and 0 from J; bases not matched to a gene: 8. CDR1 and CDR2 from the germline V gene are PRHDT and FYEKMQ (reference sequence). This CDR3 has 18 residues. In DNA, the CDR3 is TGTGCCAGCAGCTTAAGGGCGGGGGGGAAGAGCTCCTACAATGAGCAGTTCTTC. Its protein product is CASSLRAGGKSSYNEQFF.

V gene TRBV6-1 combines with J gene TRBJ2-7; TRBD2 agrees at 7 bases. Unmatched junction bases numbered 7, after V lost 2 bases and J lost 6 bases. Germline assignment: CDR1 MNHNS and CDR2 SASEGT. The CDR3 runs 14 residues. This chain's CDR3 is CASSEPGGRGEQYF. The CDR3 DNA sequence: TGTGCCAGCAGTGAACCGGGGGGACGTGGCGAGCAGTACTTC.

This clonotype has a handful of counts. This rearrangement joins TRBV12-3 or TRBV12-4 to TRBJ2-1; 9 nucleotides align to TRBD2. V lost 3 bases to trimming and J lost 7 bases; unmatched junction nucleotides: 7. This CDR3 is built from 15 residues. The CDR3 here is CASSFALAGINEQFF. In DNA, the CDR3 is TGTGCCAGCAGTTTTGCCCTAGCGGGAATTAATGAGCAGTTCTTC.

The CDR3 DNA follows: TGTGCCAGCAGCTTAGAGGGGGGGCGGAATTACGAGCAGTACTTC. This sequence encodes CASSLEGGRNYEQYF. V usage is TRBV7-9 and J usage is TRBJ2-7; possibly TRBD2 for D (7 bases). V was clipped by 1 base and J by 4 bases, with 14 bases between them. This CDR3 has 15 amino acids. Germline lookup yields CDR1 SEHNR and CDR2 FQNEAQ (reference sequence).

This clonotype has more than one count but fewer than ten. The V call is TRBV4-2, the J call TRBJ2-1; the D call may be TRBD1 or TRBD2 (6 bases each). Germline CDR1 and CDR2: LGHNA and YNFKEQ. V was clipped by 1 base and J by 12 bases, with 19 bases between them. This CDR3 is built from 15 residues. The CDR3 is CASSQVSGQGGGQFF. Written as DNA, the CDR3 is TGTGCCAGCAGCCAAGTTAGCGGCCAAGGGGGTGGGCAGTTCTTC.

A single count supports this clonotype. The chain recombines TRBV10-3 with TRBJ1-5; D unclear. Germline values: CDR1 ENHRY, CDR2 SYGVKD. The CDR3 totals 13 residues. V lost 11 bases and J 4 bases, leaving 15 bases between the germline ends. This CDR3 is CASRPGLNQPQHF. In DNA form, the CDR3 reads TGTGCCTCCCGCCCGGGGTTAAATCAGCCCCAGCATTTT.

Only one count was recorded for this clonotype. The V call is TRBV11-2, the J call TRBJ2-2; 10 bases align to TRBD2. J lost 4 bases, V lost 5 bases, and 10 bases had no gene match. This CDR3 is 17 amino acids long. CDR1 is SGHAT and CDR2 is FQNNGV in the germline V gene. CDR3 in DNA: TGTGCCAGCAGCACAACTCCTAGCGGGGGCCCCACCGGGGAGCTGTTTTTT. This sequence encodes CASSTTPSGGPTGELFF.

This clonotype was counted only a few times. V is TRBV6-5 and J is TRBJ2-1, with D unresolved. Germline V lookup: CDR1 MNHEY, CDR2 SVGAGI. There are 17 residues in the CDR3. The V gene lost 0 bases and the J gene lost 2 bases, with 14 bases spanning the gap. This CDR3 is CASSYSYRDTPYNEQFF. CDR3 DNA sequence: TGTGCCAGCAGTTACTCGTATAGAGATACACCCTACAATGAGCAGTTCTTC.

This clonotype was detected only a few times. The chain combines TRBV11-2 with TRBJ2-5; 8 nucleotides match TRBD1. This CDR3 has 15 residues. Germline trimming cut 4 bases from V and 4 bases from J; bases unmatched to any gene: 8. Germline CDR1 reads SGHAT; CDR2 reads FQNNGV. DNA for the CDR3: TGTGCCAGCAGCTCACGTCGTGACAGGGGAGAGACCCAGTACTTC. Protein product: CASSSRRDRGETQYF.

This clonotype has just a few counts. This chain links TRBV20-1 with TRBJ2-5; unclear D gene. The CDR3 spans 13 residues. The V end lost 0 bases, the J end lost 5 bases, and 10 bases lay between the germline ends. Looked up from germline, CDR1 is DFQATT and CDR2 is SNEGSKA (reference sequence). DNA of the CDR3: TGCAGTGCTAGAGAAAAGGCCTCGGAGACCCAGTACTTC. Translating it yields CSAREKASETQYF.

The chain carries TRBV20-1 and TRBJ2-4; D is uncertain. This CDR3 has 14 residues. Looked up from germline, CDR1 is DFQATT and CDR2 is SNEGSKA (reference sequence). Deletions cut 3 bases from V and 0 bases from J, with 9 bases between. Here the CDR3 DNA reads TGCAGTGCTAGCCTATCACTAGCCAAAAACATTCAGTACTTC. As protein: CSASLSLAKNIQYF.

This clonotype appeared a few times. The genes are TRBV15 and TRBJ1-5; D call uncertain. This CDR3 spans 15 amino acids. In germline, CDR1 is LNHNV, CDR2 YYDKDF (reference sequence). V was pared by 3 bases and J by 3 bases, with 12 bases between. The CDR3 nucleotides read TGTGCCACCAGCAGCCCGACGGAGGTCAATCAGCCCCAGCATTTT. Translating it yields CATSSPTEVNQPQHF.

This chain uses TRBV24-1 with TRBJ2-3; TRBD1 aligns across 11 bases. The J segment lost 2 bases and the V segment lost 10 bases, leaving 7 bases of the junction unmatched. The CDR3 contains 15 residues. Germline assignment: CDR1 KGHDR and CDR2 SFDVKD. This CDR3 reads CATQRTGGVTDTQYF. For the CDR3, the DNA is TGTGCCACTCAGAGGACAGGGGGCGTCACAGATACGCAGTATTTT.

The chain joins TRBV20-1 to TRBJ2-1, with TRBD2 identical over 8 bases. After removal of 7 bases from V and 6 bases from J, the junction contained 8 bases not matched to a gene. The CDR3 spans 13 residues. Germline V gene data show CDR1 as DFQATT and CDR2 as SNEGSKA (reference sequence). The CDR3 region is CSEARLAFNEQFF. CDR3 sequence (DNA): TGCAGTGAGGCCCGACTAGCGTTCAATGAGCAGTTCTTC.

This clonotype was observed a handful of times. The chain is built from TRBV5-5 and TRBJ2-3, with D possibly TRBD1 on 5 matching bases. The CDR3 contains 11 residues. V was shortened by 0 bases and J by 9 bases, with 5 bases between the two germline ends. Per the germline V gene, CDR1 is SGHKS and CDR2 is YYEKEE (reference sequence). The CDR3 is CASSLDRTQYF. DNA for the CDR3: TGTGCCAGCAGCTTGGACAGGACGCAGTATTTT.

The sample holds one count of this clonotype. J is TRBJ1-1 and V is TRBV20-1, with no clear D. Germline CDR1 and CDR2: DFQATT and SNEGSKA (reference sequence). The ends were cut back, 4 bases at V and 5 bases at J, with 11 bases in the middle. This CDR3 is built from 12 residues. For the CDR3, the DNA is TGCAGTGCTACCGCCAAGGGAACTGAAGCTTTCTTT. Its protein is CSATAKGTEAFF.

The CDR3 DNA reads TGTGCCAGCAGTTACTATCGGGTTGGAGAGACCCAGTACTTC. The encoded protein is CASSYYRVGETQYF. The chain has TRBV6-2 or TRBV6-3 and TRBJ2-5; D is ambiguous. The CDR3 spans 14 residues. The germline V and J ends were trimmed by 1 base and 4 bases, with 10 bases remaining between them. The germline gives CDR1 MNHEY, CDR2 SVGEGT.

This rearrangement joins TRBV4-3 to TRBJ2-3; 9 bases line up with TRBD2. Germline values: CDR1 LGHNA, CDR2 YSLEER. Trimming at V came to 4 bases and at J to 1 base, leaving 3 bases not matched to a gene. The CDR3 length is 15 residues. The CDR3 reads CASSPLAGGTDTQYF. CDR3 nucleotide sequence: TGCGCCAGCAGCCCCTTAGCGGGGGGCACAGATACGCAGTATTTT.